These 28 T cell receptor beta chains were sequenced from one sample in a study of vaccination effects on CD4 cells after COVID-19. A 10-day culture period preceded the isolation of CD4+ T cells. Participants got two doses of BNT162b2 or mRNA-1273 vaccine. Generated by immunoSEQ multiplex PCR, the TCRdb table keeps only in-frame clones and is missing some. The data contain some 30,000 clones, about 67% of them seen just once; the ten biggest clones take up about 15%. These receptors lack a known antigen. The material sequenced was CD4+ T cells from PBMCs cultured without peptide, taken after COVID-19 vaccination. These receptors all stem from a human donor who received a COVID-19 vaccine.

The chain joins TRBV30 to TRBJ1-6; 9 positions match TRBD1. The V gene end was trimmed by 6 bases and the J gene end by 6 bases; junction bases not matched to a gene: 3. Looked up from germline, CDR1 is GTSNPN and CDR2 is SVGIG (reference sequence). The CDR3 totals 13 residues. The CDR3 reads CACETGGNSPLHF. DNA of the CDR3: TGTGCCTGCGAGACAGGGGGTAATTCACCCCTCCACTTT.

This chain links TRBV7-2 with TRBJ1-2, with D tentatively TRBD1 (6 bases). Trimming cost V 1 base and J 7 bases, with 22 bases left between them. Germline assignment: CDR1 SGHTA and CDR2 FQGNSA. The CDR3 is 17 residues long. The CDR3 DNA is TGTGCCAGCAGCTTAGTGGGGGGCCCCGGCAAGTTTCGTGGCTACACCTTC. This encodes CASSLVGGPGKFRGYTF.

The sample holds one count of this clone. The genes are TRBV7-9 and TRBJ2-1, with 7 bases identical to TRBD2. V lost 0 bases to trimming and J lost 13 bases; unmatched junction nucleotides: 6. This CDR3 is 13 amino acids long. Germline CDR1 SEHNR, CDR2 FQNEAQ (reference sequence). CDR3 residues: CASSLAGGKGQFF. The CDR3 DNA is TGTGCCAGCAGCTTAGCGGGGGGGAAAGGTCAGTTCTTC.

This clone appeared a few times. The rearrangement joins TRBV9 to TRBJ2-2; D ambiguous. The CDR3 consists of 15 residues. V shed 0 bases and J shed 2 bases, with 8 bases lying between them. The germline CDR1 and CDR2 sequences are SGDLS and YYNGEE. The CDR3 region has the DNA TGTGCCAGCAGCGTAGGGTCCGTTAACACCGGGGAGCTGTTTTTT. Protein sequence: CASSVGSVNTGELFF.

The chain has TRBV6-5 and TRBJ2-6; 9 bases match TRBD1. The germline V gene has CDR1 MNHEY and CDR2 SVGAGI. This CDR3 region has 14 residues. The junction had 0 bases not matched to a gene; V was cut back by 8 bases and J by 1 base. The CDR3 DNA follows: TGTGCCAGCGGGACAGGGTCTGGGGCCAACGTCCTGACTTTC. Amino acid sequence: CASGTGSGANVLTF.

The J gene is TRBJ2-7, the V gene TRBV12-3 or TRBV12-4; D remains unclear. The CDR3 has 13 residues. Trimming stripped 5 bases from V and 1 base from J, with 9 bases between. The CDR3 sequence: CASSGVRSYEQYF. DNA of the CDR3: TGTGCCAGCAGTGGGGTACGATCCTACGAGCAGTACTTC.

This chain links TRBV14 with TRBJ2-7; no clear D. The CDR3 covers 12 residues. V lost 0 bases, J lost 9 bases, and 9 bases lay in between. CDR1 is SGHDN and CDR2 is FVKESK in the germline V gene. The CDR3 DNA is TGTGCCAGCAGCCAAGATCGGGTAGGGCAGTACTTC. It encodes CASSQDRVGQYF.

This chain links TRBV5-6 with TRBJ2-7; 11 nucleotides match TRBD2. Per germline, CDR1 SGHDT and CDR2 YYEEEE. CDR3 length equals 18 residues. The trim removed 3 bases at V and 0 bases at J, leaving 11 bases unmatched. CDR3 sequence (DNA): TGTGCCAGCAGCTACTACGGGACTAGCGGTAATTTCTCCTACGAGCAGTACTTC. Its protein product is CASSYYGTSGNFSYEQYF.

The CDR3 protein is CASSKGGLAGDKQYF. The CDR3 DNA is TGTGCCAGCAGCAAAGGAGGACTAGCGGGAGACAAGCAGTACTTC. The J gene is TRBJ2-7, the V gene TRBV7-2, with TRBD2 matching over 13 bases. CDR1 SGHTA and CDR2 FQGNSA come from the germline V gene. The CDR3 sequence is 15 residues long. V shed 5 bases and J 8 bases; nucleotides not matched to a gene: 9.

The chain recombines TRBV18 with TRBJ1-3, with 8 positions matching TRBD1. This CDR3 is built from 17 residues. With 3 bases clipped from V and 4 bases from J, the junction kept 11 bases outside the gene matches. Germline loops: CDR1 KGHSH, CDR2 LQKENI. DNA for the CDR3: TGTGCCAGCTCACCCGCTTATGGACAGGGTCGAGGAAACACCATATATTTT. Its translation: CASSPAYGQGRGNTIYF.

The chain has TRBV30 and TRBJ1-6; a weak D match, TRBD1 (6 bases). The CDR3 totals 15 residues. V was cut by 0 bases and J by 8 bases, with 14 bases left in between. Germline V gene sequence: CDR1 GTSNPN, CDR2 SVGIG (reference sequence). The CDR3 here is CAWSVAGAGDSPLHF. The CDR3 nucleotides are TGTGCCTGGAGTGTCGCCGGGGCAGGGGATTCACCCCTCCACTTT. Full variable domain (rest looked up from reference TRBV30 and TRBJ1-6): SQTIHQWPATLVQPVGSPLSLECTVEGTSNPNLYWYRQAAGRGLQLLFYSVGIGQISSEVPQNLSASRPQDRQFILSSKKLLLSDSGFYLCAWSVAGAGDSPLHFGNGTRLTVT.

V usage is TRBV3-1 (or the pseudogene TRBV3-2) and J usage is TRBJ1-1, with a tentative D call TRBD1 (5 bases). This CDR3 comprises 17 residues. Germline CDR1 LGHDT, CDR2 YNNKEL (reference sequence). The V and J ends lost 9 bases and 0 bases respectively, with 23 bases between them. This CDR3 is CARNQRKGSSLNTEAFF. As DNA, the CDR3 is TGTGCCAGGAATCAACGAAAGGGGTCCAGCCTGAACACTGAAGCTTTCTTT.

The V and J genes are TRBV23-1 and TRBJ1-1; the match to TRBD1 covers 7 bases. TRBV23-1 is classed as an ORF, of uncertain function. The CDR3 extends over 14 amino acids. With V trimmed by 0 bases and J by 3 bases, 1 base remained unmatched. This chain's CDR3 is CASSQSTGYTEAFF. The CDR3 coding sequence is TGCGCCAGCAGTCAATCGACAGGGTACACTGAAGCTTTCTTT.

The chain couples TRBV3-1 (or the pseudogene TRBV3-2) to TRBJ2-3, with TRBD1 as a possible D gene (6 bases). Germline assignment: CDR1 LGHDT and CDR2 YNNKEL (reference sequence). The CDR3 has 13 amino acids. V dropped 5 bases and J dropped 7 bases, with 13 bases sitting between them. The CDR3: CASSTIRGNTQYF. The CDR3 DNA follows: TGTGCCAGCAGCACAATAAGGGGGAATACGCAGTATTTT.

V is TRBV7-9 and J is TRBJ1-4; D possibly corresponds to TRBD1 (5 bases). The CDR3 is 15 residues long. Germline values: CDR1 SEHNR, CDR2 FQNEAQ (reference sequence). V lost 1 base and J 8 bases, leaving 14 bases between the germline ends. As DNA, the CDR3 is TGTGCCAGCAGCTTAGGCGCAGGGTCGGGGGAAAAACTGTTTTTT. It encodes CASSLGAGSGEKLFF.

This clone appeared a single time. The genes are TRBV7-2 and TRBJ1-5; D unclear. V was cut by 5 bases and J by 3 bases, with 8 bases left in between. Looked up from germline, CDR1 is SGHTA and CDR2 is FQGNSA. This CDR3 region has 13 residues. The CDR3 bases are TGTGCCAGCAGCCCTCAGGACAATCAGCCCCAGCATTTT. This codes for CASSPQDNQPQHF. Variable domain in full (rest from reference TRBV7-2 and TRBJ1-5): GAGVSQSPSNKVTEKGKDVELRCDPISGHTALYWYRQSLGQGLEFLIYFQGNSAPDKSGLPSDRFSAERTGGSVSTLTIQRTQQEDSAVYLCASSPQDNQPQHFGDGTRLSIL.

The sample holds a few counts of this clone. The chain uses TRBV7-3 and TRBJ2-3; tentative D call: TRBD1 (6 bases). This CDR3 contains 13 residues. With 2 bases removed from V and 4 bases from J, the gap between germline ends came to 7 bases. CDR1 is SGHTA and CDR2 is FQGTGA in the germline V gene. The CDR3: CASSLPGADTQYF. Here the CDR3 DNA reads TGTGCCAGCAGCTTACCAGGGGCAGATACGCAGTATTTT.

This clone was observed a single time. This chain connects TRBV28 to TRBJ1-2, with 8 bases aligning to TRBD1. V lost 2 bases, J lost 1 base, and 0 bases stayed unmatched. Germline V gene data show CDR1 as MDHEN and CDR2 as SYDVKM. The CDR3 sequence is 14 residues long. The CDR3 sequence: CASSLTGGNYGYTF. CDR3 in DNA: TGTGCCAGCAGTTTAACAGGGGGTAACTATGGCTACACCTTC.

This rearrangement joins TRBV5-1 to TRBJ2-3; D gene ambiguous. Trimming pared 4 bases from V and 2 bases from J, leaving 23 bases between. Germline loops: CDR1 SGHRS, CDR2 YFSETQ. The CDR3 is 18 amino acids. CDR3 coding DNA: TGCGCCAGCAGCCTTTTGACCTTATTGGGCAGTTCCACAGATACGCAGTATTTT. This gives the protein CASSLLTLLGSSTDTQYF. The complete variable domain, with remaining parts taken from reference TRBV5-1 and TRBJ2-3, reads KAGVTQTPRYLIKTRGQQVTLSCSPISGHRSVSWYQQTPGQGLQFLFEYFSETQRNKGNFPGRFSGRQFSNSRSEMNVSTLELGDSALYLCASSLLTLLGSSTDTQYFGPGTRLTVL.

This clone was picked up one time. The chain combines TRBV4-2 with TRBJ2-5, with 9 bases fitting TRBD2. The CDR3 has 16 residues. Germline V gene lookup returns CDR1 LGHNA and CDR2 YNFKEQ. Trimming cost V 0 bases and J 2 bases; bases outside gene matches: 4. The CDR3 spells CASSQEAGGPQETQYF. CDR3 coding DNA: TGTGCCAGCAGCCAAGAGGCGGGAGGGCCGCAAGAGACCCAGTACTTC.

The chain recombines TRBV7-6 with TRBJ1-2; no reliable D call. CDR3 length: 15 residues. CDR1 SGHVS and CDR2 FNYEAQ come from the germline V gene. V was cut by 4 bases and J by 5 bases, with 17 bases left in between. The CDR3 protein is CASSSEVSARYGYTF. DNA for the CDR3: TGTGCCAGCAGCTCGGAGGTTTCAGCTAGATATGGCTACACCTTC.

The rearrangement uses TRBV30 and TRBJ2-7, with 7 bases aligning to TRBD2. Looked up from germline, CDR1 is GTSNPN and CDR2 is SVGIG (reference sequence). The J segment lost 3 bases and the V segment lost 1 base, leaving 6 bases of the junction unmatched. CDR3 size: 14 residues. In DNA form, the CDR3 reads TGTGCCTGGAGTGGGGGGGGAATCCTCTACGAGCAGTACTTC. It codes for CAWSGGGILYEQYF.

This chain links TRBV18 with TRBJ2-2, with a weak D call TRBD1 (6 bases). The germline V gene encodes CDR1 KGHSH and CDR2 LQKENI. CDR3 length: 16 residues. V shed 4 bases and J shed 4 bases, with 16 bases lying between them. The CDR3 here is CASSRRRPGVTGELFF. The CDR3 nucleotides read TGTGCCAGCTCACGAAGGCGGCCAGGGGTCACCGGGGAGCTGTTTTTT.

The chain combines TRBV7-9 with TRBJ2-5; 11 bases agree with TRBD2. Trimming took 1 base from V and 2 from J; bases not matched to a gene: 6. CDR1 and CDR2 from the germline V gene are SEHNR and FQNEAQ (reference sequence). This CDR3 has 17 residues. The CDR3, as DNA: TGTGCCAGCAGCTTAGGTCTAGCGGGGGGCCTTCAAGAGACCCAGTACTTC. Its protein product is CASSLGLAGGLQETQYF.

The chain links TRBV11-2 to TRBJ1-2; no firm D call. Germline V gives CDR1 SGHAT, CDR2 FQNNGV. V lost 0 bases and J 0 bases, leaving 8 bases between the germline ends. The CDR3 consists of 15 residues. CDR3 loop: CASSLDPGTNYGYTF. CDR3 in DNA: TGTGCCAGCAGCTTAGATCCGGGGACTAACTATGGCTACACCTTC.

This chain links TRBV12-5 with TRBJ2-2; 7 bases match TRBD1. CDR3 length equals 13 residues. The V segment lost 2 bases and the J segment 6 bases; nucleotides outside the gene matches: 0. Germline V CDR1 and CDR2: LGHNT, FRNRAP. The CDR3 DNA reads TGTGCTAGTGGTTTGACAGGGGCCGGGGAGCTGTTTTTT. Amino acid sequence: CASGLTGAGELFF.

The chain is built from TRBV15 and TRBJ2-3; 10 bases map to TRBD1. The CDR3 is 15 amino acids. J was trimmed by 5 bases and V by 4 bases; bases with no gene match: 6. Germline CDR1 and CDR2: LNHNV and YYDKDF (reference sequence). The CDR3 loop reads CATSNGGQGGDTQYF. The DNA of the CDR3 is TGTGCCACCAGCAACGGAGGACAGGGGGGAGATACGCAGTATTTT. The full variable domain, completed using reference TRBV15 and TRBJ2-3, is DAMVIQNPRYQVTQFGKPVTLSCSQTLNHNVMYWYQQKSSQAPKLLFHYYDKDFNNEADTPDNFQSRRPNTSFCFLDIRSPGLGDTAMYLCATSNGGQGGDTQYFGPGTRLTVL.

The V call is TRBV12-3 or TRBV12-4, the J call TRBJ2-1; tentatively, D is TRBD1 (6 bases). This CDR3 is 12 amino acids long. V lost 5 bases, J lost 15 bases, and 17 bases lay in between. The CDR3 region has the DNA TGTGCCAGCAGTCCCACAACAGGGACGGGGTTCTTC. The encoded protein is CASSPTTGTGFF.